A selection of T cell receptor beta chains follows, all from one sample in a study of T-cell memory formation after mild COVID-19. Using its own MiXCR run on the 5' RACE reads, TCRdb lists one record per CDR3 protein. The sample has some 29,000 distinct CDR3 sequences, roughly 16% seen once. Sequenced: PBMCs or a T cell subset sorted from them (not recorded which). The receptors stem from an adult who had mild COVID-19 (a few samples of this study predate the infection). Cell type and time point are not known. The conserved cysteine and the conserved F or W are not part of the CDR3 here. The order of the fields is J gene, V gene, CDR3 protein.

>TRBJ2-1|TRBV11-3
ASSPDRYYNEQF
>TRBJ2-7|TRBV3-1
ASSQAAGSSYEQY
>TRBJ2-1|TRBV20-1
SARHLHHNEQF
>TRBJ2-2|TRBV19
ASRTQNTGELF
>TRBJ2-5|TRBV5-1
ASSLGGVQETQY
>TRBJ2-1|TRBV5-5
ASSPRPPDRGNEQF
>TRBJ1-1|TRBV7-8
ASSFEPGRPGNTEAF
>TRBJ2-1|TRBV11-3
ASSFRLAGSNEQF
>TRBJ2-1|TRBV5-1
ASRNGLAANEQF
>TRBJ1-5|TRBV5-5
ASSLGIGSNQPQH
>TRBJ1-5|TRBV5-6
ASSTAGTHSNQPQH